These 2 T cell receptor beta chains came from one sample sequenced in a study of T cells in Graves' hyperthyroidism and ophthalmopathy. Amplification yielded TCR beta CDR3 regions, with RNA transcripts as the source. TCR CDR3 regions were first amplified by RT-PCR with HTBI primers. Each CDR3 protein is one row after TCRdb ran MiXCR on the multiplex PCR reads. The sample includes a few hundred thousand distinct CDR3 sequences, 13% to 15% of them seen just once. The sequenced sample consisted of blood. The receptors were sampled from a woman aged 40 to 50 with Graves' hyperthyroidism.

This clonotype showed up many times. The genes are TRBV6-6 and TRBJ2-1; TRBD2 matches 9 bases. Per the germline V gene, CDR1 is MNHNY and CDR2 is SVGAGI (reference sequence). CDR3 length equals 15 residues. V trimming: 0 bases; J trimming: 7 bases; junction bases outside the gene matches: 4. The CDR3, as DNA: TGTGCCAGCAGTTACTCTAGCGGGAGTGGAAATGAGCAGTTCTTC. Protein sequence: CASSYSSGSGNEQFF.

This clonotype appeared a few times. The chain recombines TRBV7-9 with TRBJ2-5; no firm D call. Trimming removed 4 bases at V and 4 bases at J, with 13 bases between. Germline V lookup: CDR1 SEHNR, CDR2 FQNEAQ (reference sequence). The CDR3 has 14 amino acids. CDR3 amino acids: CASSSDPIGETQYF. The CDR3 coding sequence is TGTGCCAGCAGCTCGGACCCGATAGGAGAGACCCAGTACTTC.